This entry describes one T cell receptor (beta chain). No antigen is known for it. Repertoires were generated with immunoSEQ multiplex PCR, while TCRdb's copy carries only in-frame clones and drops some. This sample has roughly 20,000 clones, with approximately 79% found just once. This record comes from a study of OX40 agonist ivuxolimab in advanced cancers. General study points: The average count of expanded clones was higher among CD8+ T cells than among CD4+. At 0.1 to 3.0 mg/kg and by week 6, clonal expansion occurred in CD4+ and CD8+ blood T cells.

Patients were excluded for autoimmune disease history or systemic immunosuppression. This CDR3 is 10 amino acids long. Trimming shortened V by 8 bases and J by 13 bases, and 11 bases separated the two germline ends. CDR1 and CDR2 (germline): MNHNS, SASEGT. This chain joins TRBV6-1 and TRBJ2-2; D may be TRBD2 (5 bases). The sequences come from CD4+ or CD8+ T cells sorted from blood, collected in a trial of the OX40 agonist ivuxolimab. The TCR comes from an adult with an advanced solid tumor such as melanoma, head and neck, liver or kidney cancer. The CDR3 coding sequence is TGTGCCAGCGGGATTGAGGGGCTGTTTTTT. This codes for CASGIEGLFF.